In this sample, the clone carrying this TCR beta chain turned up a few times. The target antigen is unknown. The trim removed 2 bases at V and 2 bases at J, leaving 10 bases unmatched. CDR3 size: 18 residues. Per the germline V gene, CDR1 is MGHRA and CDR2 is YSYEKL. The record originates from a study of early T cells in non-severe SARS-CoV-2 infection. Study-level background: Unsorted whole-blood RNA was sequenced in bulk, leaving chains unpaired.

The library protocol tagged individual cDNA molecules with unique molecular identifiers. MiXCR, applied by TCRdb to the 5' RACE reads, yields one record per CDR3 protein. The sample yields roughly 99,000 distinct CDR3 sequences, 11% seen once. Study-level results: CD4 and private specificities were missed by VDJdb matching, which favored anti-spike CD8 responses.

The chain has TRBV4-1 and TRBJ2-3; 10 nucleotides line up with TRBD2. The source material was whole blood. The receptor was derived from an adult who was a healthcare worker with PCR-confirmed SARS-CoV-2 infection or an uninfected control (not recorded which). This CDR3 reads CASSQSTGTSAFTDTQYF. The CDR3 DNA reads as TGCGCCAGCAGCCAATCCACCGGGACTAGCGCATTCACAGATACGCAGTATTTT.